The rows below give T cell receptor beta chains drawn from one sample of a study of a mutant IDH1 vaccine in newly diagnosed glioma. Sequenced by immunoSEQ multiplex PCR; TCRdb stores in-frame clones only, minus some. Of tens of thousands of clones detected, approximately 80% appear once; the ten largest clones hold roughly 19%. The specimen was PBMCs, collected from a glioma patient treated with radiotherapy, temozolomide or both. Source of these receptors: a man aged 18 to 35 with glioma. The CDR3 runs from the conserved cysteine through the conserved F or W. D genes are given only for firm matches. Size values are once, few and many counts, or a class for expanded clones, and some rows have none.

j_call v_call clone_size d_call cdr3_aa cdr3_nt
TRBJ2-1 TRBV4-1 - - CASSQDRPGEQFF TGCGCCAGCAGCCAAGACCGGCCGGGGGAGCAGTTCTTC
TRBJ2-2 TRBV18 once TRBD1 CASSSGGQGPGELFF TGTGCCAGCTCATCGGGCGGACAGGGTCCCGGGGAGCTGTTTTTT
TRBJ1-2 TRBV7-2 once - CASANRDHYGYTF TGTGCCAGCGCGAACCGGGACCACTATGGCTACACCTTC
TRBJ1-4 TRBV6-1 - - CASSVPGTLGEKLFF TGTGCCAGCAGTGTCCCAGGGACTTTAGGTGAAAAACTGTTTTTT
TRBJ1-2 TRBV6-5 - - CASSLERPPYGYTF TGTGCCAGCAGTCTCGAGAGGCCCCCCTATGGCTACACCTTC
TRBJ2-7 TRBV4-2 few - CASSQDNEQYF TGTGCCAGCAGCCAAGATAACGAGCAGTACTTC
TRBJ1-2 TRBV4-3 large TRBD1 CASSQEDGTVLGYTF TGCGCCAGCAGCCAAGAGGACGGGACAGTACTCGGCTACACCTTC
TRBJ1-3 TRBV5-5 - TRBD1 CASSLSQGRNTIYF TGTGCCAGCAGCTTGTCACAGGGGAGAAACACCATATATTTT
TRBJ1-1 TRBV30 - - CAWRRSQGHEAFF TGTGCCTGGAGGCGAAGCCAGGGGCATGAAGCTTTCTTT
TRBJ1-1 TRBV18 - - CASSPPPWAMNTEAFF TGTGCCAGCTCACCACCTCCCTGGGCCATGAACACTGAAGCTTTCTTT
TRBJ1-5 TRBV4-2 - TRBD1 CASSQDRAVGQPQHF TGTGCCAGCAGCCAGGACAGGGCGGTTGGACAGCCCCAGCATTTT
TRBJ2-3 TRBV2 - TRBD2 CASSEAELAGGFSTDTQYF TGTGCCAGCAGTGAAGCGGAGCTAGCGGGGGGCTTTAGCACAGATACGCAGTATTTT
TRBJ2-7 TRBV2 - - CASRKRGISYEQYF TGTGCCAGCAGGAAAAGAGGGATCTCCTACGAGCAGTACTTC
TRBJ1-2 TRBV10-3 - - CAISERPGNYGYTF TGTGCCATCAGTGAGCGGCCAGGGAACTATGGCTACACCTTC
TRBJ2-2 TRBV5-8 - - CASSSQSYGELFF TGTGCCAGCAGCTCTCAAAGCTACGGGGAGCTGTTTTTT
TRBJ2-2 TRBV29-1 - TRBD1 CSVTDRENTGELFF TGCAGCGTGACGGACAGGGAGAACACCGGGGAGCTGTTTTTT
TRBJ1-1 TRBV5-1 - - CASSLGQANTEAFF TGCGCCAGCAGCTTGGGACAGGCGAACACTGAAGCTTTCTTT
TRBJ1-1 TRBV6-6 - - CASSGRGVTEAFF TGTGCCAGCTCCGGAAGGGGGGTAACTGAAGCTTTCTTT
TRBJ1-1 TRBV11-3 - - CASSRGGFDTEAFF TGTGCCAGCAGCCGAGGAGGGTTCGACACTGAAGCTTTCTTT
TRBJ1-1 TRBV6-5 - - CASSYSSGRGFRAFF TGTGCCAGCAGTTACTCATCGGGGAGGGGGTTTAGAGCTTTCTTT
TRBJ2-7 TRBV19 - - CASSPTLGGEQYF TGTGCCAGTAGTCCCACCTTAGGAGGAGAGCAGTACTTC
TRBJ1-4 TRBV6-5 - - CASSYSWGLTEKLFF TGTGCCAGCAGTTACTCTTGGGGGCTGACTGAAAAACTGTTTTTT
TRBJ1-5 TRBV5-1 once TRBD1 CASSSGQGGQPQHF TGCGCCAGCAGCTCGGGACAGGGGGGGCAGCCCCAGCATTTT
TRBJ2-7 TRBV28 - - CASSPEGGSYEQYF TGTGCCAGCAGTCCGGAGGGGGGATCCTACGAGCAGTACTTC
TRBJ1-6 TRBV4-1 few - CASSQSGGIRSPLHF TGCGCCAGCAGCCAGTCGGGGGGGATAAGATCACCCCTCCACTTT
TRBJ1-1 TRBV15 - - CATSQRMNTEAFF TGTGCCACCAGTCAGAGGATGAACACTGAAGCTTTCTTT
TRBJ1-2 TRBV5-6 once TRBD1 CASSYHPYPGQGDGYTF TGTGCCAGCAGCTACCATCCCTATCCGGGACAGGGGGATGGCTACACCTTC